Listed below are T cell receptor beta chains from one sample, sequenced in a study of response to subunit inactivated influenza vaccine. TCRdb itself ran the RT-PCR reads through MiXCR, one entry per CDR3 protein. The sample lists over 450,000 distinct CDR3 sequences, 10% to 15% occurring once. Sequenced material: PBMCs from blood, taken roughly 45 days after vaccination. These receptors were obtained from a man in his fifties who received an inactivated influenza vaccine. Each CDR3 is given with its conserved first and last residue. Fields, in order: D gene, V gene, J gene, clone size, CDR3 protein, CDR3 DNA. D genes are given only for firm matches. Clone size is stated in some rows and not others, as once, few, many or a class when expanded.

>.|TRBV7-2|TRBJ2-1|few
CASSLEFGRYNEQFF
TGTGCCAGCAGCTTAGAGTTCGGACGATACAATGAGCAGTTCTTC
>.|TRBV7-2|TRBJ2-5|.
CASSLAQLRTQYF
TGTGCCAGCAGCTTAGCGCAGTTACGGACCCAGTACTTC
>.|TRBV7-2|TRBJ1-1|few
CASSLAGTPREAFF
TGTGCCAGCAGCTTAGCCGGGACCCCTCGGGAAGCTTTCTTT
>.|TRBV18|TRBJ2-7|few
CASSRDWTDLEQYF
TGTGCCAGCTCACGAGATTGGACAGATCTCGAGCAGTACTTC
>.|TRBV28|TRBJ2-5|.
CASTDRSRQETQYF
TGTGCCAGCACCGACAGGTCGAGACAAGAGACCCAGTACTTC
>.|TRBV11-2|TRBJ2-5|many
CASRPVWGNRETQYF
TGTGCCAGCAGGCCCGTGTGGGGAAACAGAGAGACCCAGTACTTC
>TRBD2|TRBV4-1|TRBJ2-7|few
CASSPRLAGAFYEQYF
TGCGCCAGCAGCCCGAGACTAGCGGGGGCCTTCTACGAGCAGTACTTC
>.|TRBV5-6|TRBJ1-1|many
CASSFTVNTEAFF
TGTGCCAGCAGTTTTACAGTGAACACTGAAGCTTTCTTT
>TRBD1|TRBV10-2|TRBJ2-5|many
CASSRQGPATQYF
TGCGCCAGCAGTAGACAGGGACCGGCGACCCAGTACTTC
>.|TRBV15|TRBJ2-1|.
CATSRDLRASGRAGRNEQFF
TGTGCCACCAGCAGAGATCTACGTGCCTCTGGGCGCGCGGGGAGGAATGAGCAGTTCTTC
>.|TRBV4-2|TRBJ2-7|few
CASSQDQSGVYEQYF
TGTGCCAGCAGCCAAGATCAATCGGGAGTCTACGAGCAGTACTTC
>TRBD2|TRBV20-1|TRBJ2-3|few
CSARGGLAGGSSTDTQYF
TGCAGTGCTAGAGGGGGACTAGCGGGGGGCTCTAGCACAGATACGCAGTATTTT
>.|TRBV6-5|TRBJ1-1|few
CASSYSAYTEAFF
TGTGCCAGCAGTTACTCAGCGTACACTGAAGCTTTCTTT
>TRBD1|TRBV27|TRBJ2-2|.
CASSSTGWIGELFF
TGTGCCAGCAGTTCGACAGGGTGGATCGGGGAGCTGTTTTTT
>.|TRBV27|TRBJ2-1|.
CASSSSTSSYNEQFF
TGTGCCAGCAGTTCGTCTACGAGCTCCTACAATGAGCAGTTCTTC
>TRBD1|TRBV11-1|TRBJ2-5|few
CASSLQGAEETQYF
TGTGCCAGCAGCTTACAGGGGGCCGAAGAGACCCAGTACTTC
>.|TRBV11-1|TRBJ2-1|many
CASSPVSRGGNEQFF
TGTGCCAGCAGCCCCGTGTCAAGGGGTGGGAATGAGCAGTTCTTC
>.|TRBV5-1|TRBJ2-7|many
CASSFGVSSYEQYF
TGCGCCAGCAGCTTCGGGGTGAGCTCCTACGAGCAGTACTTC
>.|TRBV12-3/TRBV12-4|TRBJ2-7|.
CTSSPTQAFITEQYF
TGTACCAGCAGTCCCACACAGGCCTTCATAACCGAGCAGTACTTC
>.|TRBV20-1|TRBJ1-5|many
CSAGVGGGNQPQHF
TGCAGTGCTGGGGTGGGTGGCGGCAATCAGCCCCAGCATTTT
>.|TRBV18|TRBJ2-7|.
CASSPEFGGKQYF
TGTGCCAGCTCACCAGAATTCGGGGGAAAGCAGTACTTC
>.|TRBV15|TRBJ2-7|.
CATRGGLRSGEQYF
TGTGCCACCAGAGGGGGGTTAAGGAGCGGCGAGCAGTACTTC
>.|TRBV19|TRBJ2-7|.
CASSIRRDYEQYF
TGTGCCAGTAGTATACGGCGGGACTACGAGCAGTACTTC
>TRBD1|TRBV6-1|TRBJ2-3|few
CASKKSGTGGIHTQYF
TGTGCCAGCAAAAAATCCGGGACAGGGGGCATCCATACGCAGTATTTT
>.|TRBV29-1|TRBJ2-4|.
CSVETLGDSQNIQYF
TGCAGCGTTGAAACCCTAGGGGATTCCCAAAACATTCAGTACTTC
>TRBD2|TRBV5-6|TRBJ2-3|many
CASSLTTSGGQTDTQYF
TGTGCCAGCAGCCTGACGACTAGCGGGGGCCAAACAGATACGCAGTATTTT
>.|TRBV29-1|TRBJ2-3|many
CSVEPPDSTDTQYF
TGCAGCGTTGAACCCCCGGACAGTACAGATACGCAGTATTTT
>.|TRBV27|TRBJ2-7|.
CASSKGFDRSYEQYF
TGTGCCAGCAGCAAGGGATTCGACAGGTCCTACGAGCAGTACTTC
>.|TRBV15|TRBJ2-5|few
CATSRGPQQETQYF
TGTGCCACCAGCAGAGGACCGCAACAAGAGACCCAGTACTTC
>.|TRBV3-1|TRBJ2-7|.
CASSQASAEQYF
TGTGCCAGCAGCCAGGCGAGCGCCGAGCAGTACTTC
>TRBD2|TRBV20-1|TRBJ2-7|few
CSAPSGSYEQYF
TGCAGTGCCCCTAGCGGTTCCTACGAGCAGTACTTC
>.|TRBV27|TRBJ2-4|.
CASSSTGYTAKNIQYF
TGTGCCAGCAGTTCCACAGGATACACAGCCAAAAACATTCAGTACTTC
>.|TRBV5-1|TRBJ2-7|few
CASSLVPTVSSNEQYF
TGCGCCAGCAGCTTGGTACCGACCGTGTCCTCCAACGAGCAGTACTTC
>.|TRBV2|TRBJ1-2|.
CAGRGTNYGYTF
TGTGCCGGCAGGGGCACTAACTATGGCTACACCTTC
>.|TRBV29-1|TRBJ2-1|few
CSVDPRGRGSYNEQFF
TGCAGCGTTGACCCCCGCGGCAGGGGCTCCTACAATGAGCAGTTCTTC
>.|TRBV12-3/TRBV12-4|TRBJ2-1|.
CASYPGGHTLGEQFF
TGTGCCAGCTATCCGGGGGGACATACCTTGGGGGAGCAGTTCTTC
>.|TRBV6-5|TRBJ2-7|many
CASSYSIIAVEQYF
TGTGCCAGCAGTTACTCAATAATAGCGGTTGAGCAGTACTTC
>.|TRBV4-2|TRBJ2-1|few
CASSQDGTDFNEQFF
TGTGCCAGCAGCCAAGATGGTACGGACTTCAATGAGCAGTTCTTC